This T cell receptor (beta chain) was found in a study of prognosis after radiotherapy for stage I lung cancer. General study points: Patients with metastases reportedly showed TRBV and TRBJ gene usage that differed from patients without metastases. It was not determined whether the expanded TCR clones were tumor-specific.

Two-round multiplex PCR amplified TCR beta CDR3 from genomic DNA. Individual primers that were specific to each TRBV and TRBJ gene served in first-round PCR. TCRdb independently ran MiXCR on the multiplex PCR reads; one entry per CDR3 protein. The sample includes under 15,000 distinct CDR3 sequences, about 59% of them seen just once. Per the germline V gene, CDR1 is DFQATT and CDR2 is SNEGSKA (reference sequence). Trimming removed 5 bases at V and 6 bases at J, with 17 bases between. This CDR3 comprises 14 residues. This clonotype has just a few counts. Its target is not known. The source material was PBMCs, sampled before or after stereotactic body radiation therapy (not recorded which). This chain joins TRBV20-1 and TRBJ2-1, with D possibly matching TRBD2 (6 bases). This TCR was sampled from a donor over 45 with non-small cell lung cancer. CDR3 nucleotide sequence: TGCAGTGCTGCGGAGGGTGGCGAGGGCAATGAGCAGTTCTTC. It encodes CSAAEGGEGNEQFF.